These T cell receptor beta chains were read from a single sample in a study of beta chain features in type 1 diabetes. The repertoire was sequenced with immunoSEQ multiplex PCR; TCRdb's copy has only in-frame clones and lacks some. The sample holds some 400,000 clones, around 16% seen once. The source material was naive CD4+ T cells from blood. The receptors were sampled from a woman aged 18-29 years in good health. The CDR3 runs from the conserved cysteine through the conserved F or W. Each record gives: clone size, D gene, J gene, V gene, CDR3 DNA, CDR3 protein. D genes are given only for firm matches. Some rows have no size entry. The others give once, few or many, or a class for an expanded clone.

NA,NA,TRBJ2-1,TRBV7-2,TGTGCCAGCAGCCCCTCCTTGACAGCCTTGACTTACAATGAGCAGTTCTTC,CASSPSLTALTYNEQFF
NA,NA,TRBJ1-5,TRBV27,TGTGCCAGCAGTCTACAGGGCTTCAATCAGCCCCAGCATTTT,CASSLQGFNQPQHF
NA,NA,TRBJ2-1,TRBV29-1,TGCAGCGGGACCGAGCGGGCCTTCTACAATGAGCAGTTCTTC,CSGTERAFYNEQFF
NA,TRBD2,TRBJ2-4,TRBV7-9,TGTGCCAGCAGCCTAGGGACTAGCGGTACGCAAAACATTCAGTACTTC,CASSLGTSGTQNIQYF
NA,NA,TRBJ1-2,TRBV30,TGTGCCTGGAGTGTAACAGAGGGTGGCTACACCTTC,CAWSVTEGGYTF
NA,NA,TRBJ2-1,TRBV5-4,TGTGCCAGCAGCTTTAGCGGCAATGAGCAGTTCTTC,CASSFSGNEQFF
few,TRBD2,TRBJ2-7,TRBV19,TGTGCCAGTAGGGGGACTAGCGGGAGCGACGAGCAGTACTTC,CASRGTSGSDEQYF
few,NA,TRBJ2-1,TRBV30,TGTGCCTGGACCCCCGGCGGTAGCGGCTCCTACAATGAGCAGTTCTTC,CAWTPGGSGSYNEQFF
NA,TRBD1,TRBJ1-2,TRBV6-5,TGTGCCAGCAGTAAACAGGGGCGTGGAGGCGGCTACACCTTC,CASSKQGRGGGYTF
NA,TRBD2,TRBJ2-1,TRBV19,TGTGCCAGCAATAATCCGGGACTAGCGAACAATGAGCAGTTCTTC,CASNNPGLANNEQFF
NA,TRBD1,TRBJ1-1,TRBV28,TGTGCCAGCAGTCAAGGACAGGGGAACACTGAAGCTTTCTTT,CASSQGQGNTEAFF
few,NA,TRBJ1-5,TRBV5-1,TGCGCCAGCAGCTTGGGCGAGAGCAATCAGCCCCAGCATTTT,CASSLGESNQPQHF
NA,NA,TRBJ1-2,TRBV7-9,TGTGCCAGCAGCTTCCTTGCGACTGAGAACTATGGCTACACCTTC,CASSFLATENYGYTF
NA,NA,TRBJ1-1,TRBV25-1,TGTGCCAGCAGTGACGGAGCCAAGGTGGCTGAAGCTTTCTTT,CASSDGAKVAEAFF
NA,TRBD1,TRBJ2-1,TRBV15,TGTGCCACCAGCAGCCGCCGGGACAGGGGCTTGAATGAGCAGTTCTTC,CATSSRRDRGLNEQFF
few,NA,TRBJ2-5,TRBV5-4,TGCGCCAGCAGCCAAGATGAGGGAGAGACCCAGTACTTC,CASSQDEGETQYF
NA,NA,TRBJ1-2,TRBV7-3,TGTGCCAGCAGCTTAATCTCGAGCTATGGCTACACCTTC,CASSLISSYGYTF
NA,NA,TRBJ1-5,TRBV7-9,TGTGCCAGCAGCTTGACAGCGAGCAATCAGCCCCAGCATTTT,CASSLTASNQPQHF
NA,NA,TRBJ2-7,TRBV19,TGTGCCAGTAGTATAGGGGTGGACAGAGCCTACGAGCAGTACTTC,CASSIGVDRAYEQYF
NA,TRBD2,TRBJ2-1,TRBV4-2,TGTGCCAGCAGCCAGCATACTAGCGGGAGGGTCAACAATGAGCAGTTCTTC,CASSQHTSGRVNNEQFF
few,NA,TRBJ2-1,TRBV6-6,TGTGCCAGCAGTCCGGGACAAATAGAGCAGTTCTTC,CASSPGQIEQFF
few,NA,TRBJ2-1,TRBV18,TGTGCCAGCTCACCAGACTACCAGAAGGGTGAGCAGTTCTTC,CASSPDYQKGEQFF
few,NA,TRBJ1-2,TRBV6-1,TGTGCCAGCAGAGAGCAGGGCTACTATGGCTACACCTTC,CASREQGYYGYTF
NA,NA,TRBJ1-5,TRBV15,TGTGCCACCAGCAGAGAAGGGGGTAATCAGCCCCAGCATTTT,CATSREGGNQPQHF
few,NA,TRBJ2-3,TRBV5-1,TGCGCCAGCAGCTTGACGGCAGATACGCAGTATTTT,CASSLTADTQYF
NA,NA,TRBJ1-4,TRBV30,TGTGCCTGGACCCCGGTATCTTCCAATGAAAAACTGTTTTTT,CAWTPVSSNEKLFF
few,NA,TRBJ1-1,TRBV5-6,TGTGCCAGCAGCTCAACGAGGGACACTGAAGCTTTCTTT,CASSSTRDTEAFF
few,TRBD2,TRBJ2-7,TRBV23-1,TGCGCCAGCAGGCCCCCGGGACTAGCGGGAATTTATCCCTACGAGCAGTACTTC,CASRPPGLAGIYPYEQYF